Each of the 12 T cell receptor beta chains below was sequenced from the same sample in a study of CD8+ T cells in alopecia areata. Once RNA had been extracted, it was reverse transcribed into cDNA to act as the sequencing template. Measured with immunoSEQ multiplex PCR; TCRdb has only the in-frame clones, and not every one. The table shows 100,000 to 150,000 clones, with 49% occurring only once. Specimen: CD8+ T cells sorted from blood, collected at week 0. The receptors were sampled from a human donor with alopecia areata.

This chain links TRBV7-2 with TRBJ2-4; TRBD1 might be the D (5 bases). The CDR3 has 16 amino acids. Trimming stripped 2 bases from V and 7 bases from J, with 18 bases between. Germline-derived CDR1 and CDR2 are SGHTA and FQGNSA. The chain's CDR3 is CASSLRFETVNNIQYF. CDR3 nucleotides: TGTGCCAGCAGCTTAAGGTTCGAGACAGTTAATAACATTCAGTACTTC.

This chain links TRBV27 with TRBJ2-2, with no clear D. This CDR3 contains 16 residues. Trimming shortened V by 5 bases and J by 3 bases, and 16 bases separated the two germline ends. Germline CDR1 MNHEY, CDR2 SMNVEV (reference sequence). Written as DNA, the CDR3 is TGTGCCAGCAGTCCCTCGGAAAGGCTCCACACCGGGGAGCTGTTTTTT. Protein product: CASSPSERLHTGELFF.

This clone has only a few counts. The rearrangement joins TRBV19 to TRBJ1-5, with TRBD1 matching over 7 bases. The CDR3 has 14 amino acids. CDR1 is LNHDA and CDR2 is SQIVND in the germline V gene (reference sequence). The trim removed 8 bases at V and 1 base at J, leaving 5 bases unmatched. CDR3 region: CASDREGSNQPQHF. The DNA for the CDR3 is TGTGCCAGTGACAGGGAGGGGAGCAATCAGCCCCAGCATTTT.

This clone turned up a few times. This chain links TRBV6-4 with TRBJ2-3; 9 bases line up with TRBD1. Germline values: CDR1 MRHNA, CDR2 SNTAGT. The junction had 5 bases not matched to a gene; V was cut back by 3 bases and J by 4 bases. The CDR3 runs to 15 residues. CDR3 DNA: TGTGCCAGCAGTGAGACAGGGGGTGACGCAGATACGCAGTATTTT. It codes for CASSETGGDADTQYF.

This clone was counted only a few times. This chain uses TRBV9 with TRBJ1-3; D remains ambiguous. V dropped 3 bases and J dropped 7 bases, with 11 bases sitting between them. This CDR3 comprises 13 residues. CDR1 SGDLS and CDR2 YYNGEE come from the germline V gene. CDR3 bases: TGTGCCAGCAGCGGAGGAGGGATGAACACCATATATTTT. Translated, it gives CASSGGGMNTIYF.

J is TRBJ1-2 and V is TRBV2; 10 bases are shared with TRBD1. Germline CDR1 SNHLY, CDR2 FYNNEI. V trimming: 7 bases; J trimming: 8 bases; junction bases outside the gene matches: 4. The CDR3 sequence is 12 residues long. CDR3 protein: CASMGQGIGYTF. The CDR3 DNA is TGTGCCAGCATGGGACAGGGGATCGGCTACACCTTC.

This clone has a handful of counts. V is TRBV19 and J is TRBJ1-1; no reliable D call. The CDR3 contains 14 residues. Germline CDR1 reads LNHDA; CDR2 reads SQIVND (reference sequence). V lost 2 bases and J 4 bases, leaving 11 bases between the germline ends. CDR3 sequence (DNA): TGTGCCAGTAGTATATGGAGGGATGGCACTGAAGCTTTCTTT. It translates to CASSIWRDGTEAFF.

The genes are TRBV4-3 and TRBJ2-7; D may be TRBD2 (5 bases). The CDR3 is 17 residues long. Germline V CDR1 and CDR2: LGHNA, YSLEER. The V and J ends lost 0 bases and 3 bases respectively, with 18 bases between them. CDR3 in DNA: TGCGCCAGCAGCCAAGATCCCGGACTTTTCCCCTACTACGAGCAGTACTTC. Translating it yields CASSQDPGLFPYYEQYF.

The chain joins TRBV29-1 to TRBJ1-4, with 9 bases aligning to TRBD1. V shed 0 bases, J shed 6 bases, and the junction held 5 bases outside the gene matches. This CDR3 contains 15 residues. Looked up from germline, CDR1 is SQVTM and CDR2 is ANQGSEA. The CDR3 region is CSVEDPDRGYEKLFF. CDR3 in DNA: TGCAGCGTTGAAGATCCGGACAGGGGTTATGAAAAACTGTTTTTT.

V gene TRBV9 combines with J gene TRBJ2-2; 7 positions match TRBD2. Germline V gives CDR1 SGDLS, CDR2 YYNGEE. J was trimmed by 4 bases and V by 4 bases; bases with no gene match: 1. CDR3 length: 13 residues. The CDR3 reads CASSSGGTGELFF. CDR3 DNA sequence: TGTGCCAGCAGCTCGGGGGGCACCGGGGAGCTGTTTTTT.

This chain connects TRBV2 to TRBJ2-5; D is uncertain. Trimming removed 7 bases at V and 4 bases at J, with 16 bases between. Germline CDR1 SNHLY, CDR2 FYNNEI. The CDR3 loop spans 14 amino acids. The CDR3 spells CASILGEVGETQYF. The CDR3 nucleotides read TGTGCCAGCATCCTAGGAGAGGTGGGAGAGACCCAGTACTTC.

The V gene is TRBV7-6, the J gene TRBJ2-2; a possible D gene is TRBD1 (5 bases). This CDR3 has 16 residues. V lost 3 bases, J lost 4 bases, and 15 bases lay in between. Looked up from germline, CDR1 is SGHVS and CDR2 is FNYEAQ. The CDR3 region is CASSFRQGSVTGELFF. CDR3 nucleotides: TGTGCCAGCAGCTTCAGGCAGGGCTCGGTCACCGGGGAGCTGTTTTTT.